The 9 T cell receptor beta chains presented below share a single source sample, sequenced in a study of blood T cell repertoires in COVID-19. The protocol was immunoSEQ multiplex PCR, while the TCRdb copy is restricted to in-frame clones and leaves out a portion. The top ten clones hold roughly 2% of a sample with a few hundred thousand clones, more than 85% of them seen once. The sample taken for sequencing was peripheral blood. These receptors originate from a man aged 35 to 55 with active or convalescent COVID-19.

The sample holds one count of this clone. The rearrangement links TRBV19 to TRBJ2-7, with 7 bases identical to TRBD1. Looked up from germline, CDR1 is LNHDA and CDR2 is SQIVND (reference sequence). V was clipped by 5 bases and J by 4 bases; unmatched bases: 8. This CDR3 has 14 amino acids. This CDR3 reads CASSYRDRDYEQYF. The CDR3 DNA reads as TGTGCCAGTAGTTACCGGGACAGAGATTACGAGCAGTACTTC.

The chain employs TRBV19 and TRBJ1-3; no reliable D call. The germline CDR1 and CDR2 sequences are LNHDA and SQIVND (reference sequence). The CDR3 loop spans 14 amino acids. Trimming removed 3 bases at V and 0 bases at J, with 6 bases between. CDR3 sequence: CASSIRVSGNTIYF. CDR3 nucleotide sequence: TGTGCCAGTAGTATTCGAGTCTCTGGAAACACCATATATTTT.

The chain carries TRBV11-2 and TRBJ2-1; D is perhaps TRBD1 (6 bases). V was cut by 4 bases and J by 10 bases, with 17 bases left in between. Per germline, CDR1 SGHAT and CDR2 FQNNGV. The CDR3 has 14 amino acids. DNA for the CDR3: TGTGCCAGCAGCTCAAGAACAGGGCTAGGGGAGCAGTTCTTC. It codes for CASSSRTGLGEQFF.

The V and J genes are TRBV6-5 and TRBJ1-1; D unclear. Germline CDR1 is MNHEY and CDR2 is SVGAGI. V was shortened by 7 bases and J by 0 bases, with 15 bases between the two germline ends. The CDR3 is 15 residues long. The CDR3 sequence: CASKRQTAMNTEAFF. In DNA form, the CDR3 reads TGTGCCAGCAAAAGACAAACCGCAATGAACACTGAAGCTTTCTTT.

This clone has only a few counts. The chain recombines TRBV11-2 with TRBJ1-1; no clear D gene. CDR3 length: 14 amino acids. V lost 3 bases, J lost 0 bases, and 8 bases lay in between. Germline assignment: CDR1 SGHAT and CDR2 FQNNGV. CDR3: CASSFTSLNTEAFF. CDR3 sequence (DNA): TGTGCCAGCAGCTTTACTTCTTTGAACACTGAAGCTTTCTTT.

This sequence joins TRBV7-8 and TRBJ2-7, with D hard to call. Trimming left V 5 bases short and J 6 bases short, with 11 bases between. Germline CDR1 and CDR2: SGHVS and FQNEAQ. The CDR3 totals 12 residues. The CDR3, as DNA: TGTGCCAGCAGCACTCCCCCCCGCGAGCAGTACTTC. Translated, it gives CASSTPPREQYF.

The chain recombines TRBV6-5 with TRBJ2-7; D is undetermined. The CDR3 contains 12 residues. In germline, CDR1 is MNHEY, CDR2 SVGAGI. V was clipped by 6 bases and J by 3 bases, with 9 bases between them. This chain's CDR3 is CASRRRVYEQYF. The CDR3 coding sequence is TGTGCCAGCAGGAGACGGGTCTACGAGCAGTACTTC.

The chain has TRBV6-5 and TRBJ1-3; TRBD1 aligns across 11 bases. Germline V lookup: CDR1 MNHEY, CDR2 SVGAGI. With 6 bases clipped from V and 3 bases from J, the junction kept 4 bases outside the gene matches. CDR3 size: 15 residues. Here the CDR3 DNA reads TGTGCCAGCAGCGCCGGGACAGGGGGTGGAAACACCATATATTTT. Encoded protein: CASSAGTGGGNTIYF.

The V call is TRBV12-2, the J call TRBJ1-1; the table's TRBD1 call for D was not verified on the DNA. TRBV12-2 is marked as a pseudogene. The CDR3 covers 13 residues. The CDR3 DNA follows: TGTGCAAGTCGCGACCCAGGTAAAACTGAAGCTTTCTTT. Translation gives CASRDPGKTEAFF.